A single T cell receptor beta chain is shown here with its context. In the authors' methods: Scientists estimated how many nucleated cells there were by amplifying reference gene primers. Generated by immunoSEQ multiplex PCR, the TCRdb table keeps only in-frame clones and is missing some. V, J and clone size are those of that table, while D and trimming were read from the DNA. The table includes about 190,000 clones, around 80% detected once. The CDR3 is 14 amino acids. V was clipped by 0 bases and J by 5 bases; unmatched bases: 3. Looked up from germline, CDR1 is MNHNS and CDR2 is SASEGT. The sample belongs to a study of blood T cell repertoires in COVID-19. Study context: Collection of acute and convalescent COVID-19 samples took place in the United States, Italy and Spain. Sample material is recorded as cDNA or gDNA derived from T cells, B-cell-depleted T cells, or PBMCs.

This sequence joins TRBV6-1 and TRBJ2-7; 8 nucleotides align to TRBD2. What was sequenced was peripheral blood. The receptor comes from a woman aged 45-65 years with acute or convalescent COVID-19. The CDR3 loop is CASSEAREADEQYF. The CDR3 coding sequence is TGTGCCAGCAGTGAAGCGCGGGAGGCCGACGAGCAGTACTTC.